Sequencing of this TCR beta chain was carried out in a study of T cell clones after liver transplantation. On the study more broadly: TCRbeta sequencing after a pre-transplant mixed lymphocyte reaction identified graft-donor-reactive clones, later tracked in post-transplant blood.

V was trimmed by 4 bases and J by 6 bases, leaving 9 bases between them. Germline V lookup: CDR1 GTSNPN, CDR2 SVGIG (reference sequence). The CDR3 runs to 11 residues. Thawed unstimulated PBMCs were FACS-sorted by CD3, CD4 and CD8 into two populations. TCRdb's copy holds only in-frame clones and misses some; the assay was immunoSEQ multiplex PCR. The sample holds roughly 80,000 clones; nearly 85% are singletons and the top ten take 0.47%. This clone was found a few times. The sequenced sample was CD4+ T cells from blood, obtained roughly 3.5 years after liver transplant. J is TRBJ1-1 and V is TRBV30, with D hard to call. This TCR was recovered from a human patient who received a liver transplant. These T cells may partly come from the graft donor. As DNA, the CDR3 is TGTGCCTGGACTCGGCTATCTGAAGCTTTCTTT. Translation gives CAWTRLSEAFF.